These 10 T cell receptor beta chains share one sample of origin, sequenced in a study of Graves' ophthalmopathy and Graves' hyperthyroidism. CDR3 regions of TCR beta were amplified from RNA transcripts. The first-round RT-PCR employed HTBI primers together with the Qiagen OneStep RT-PCR kit. A multiplex PCR was then performed as the second round. Using its own MiXCR run on the multiplex PCR reads, TCRdb lists one record per CDR3 protein. The sample holds a few hundred thousand distinct CDR3 sequences, roughly 21% seen once. The specimen sequenced was peripheral blood. The receptor source for this set is a woman between 18 and 29 years old with stable Graves' hyperthyroidism.

The V gene is TRBV11-1, the J gene TRBJ2-1, with 7 bases fitting TRBD2. V lost 3 bases to trimming and J lost 2 bases; unmatched junction nucleotides: 4. This CDR3 is 15 amino acids long. Germline-derived CDR1 and CDR2 are SGHAT and FQDESV (reference sequence). The CDR3 sequence: CASSFTSEAYNEQFF. In nucleotides, the CDR3 is TGTGCCAGCAGCTTTACTAGCGAGGCCTACAATGAGCAGTTCTTC.

V is TRBV6-5 and J is TRBJ2-7; no firm D call. This CDR3 has 14 amino acids. Germline CDR1 reads MNHEY; CDR2 reads SVGAGI. Trimming shortened V by 2 bases and J by 3 bases, and 11 bases separated the two germline ends. This CDR3 is CASSYGGRDYEQYF. CDR3 DNA sequence: TGTGCCAGCAGTTACGGCGGAAGAGACTACGAGCAGTACTTC.

This clonotype was seen at least ten times. V and J are TRBV10-1 and TRBJ2-7, with 9 bases fitting TRBD2. The V segment lost 6 bases and the J segment 6 bases; nucleotides outside the gene matches: 9. This CDR3 is 14 amino acids long. From germline, CDR1 is WNHNN and CDR2 SYGVQD (reference sequence). The CDR3 loop is CASSIVSGSFEQYF. The DNA of the CDR3 is TGCGCCAGCAGCATCGTTAGCGGGAGTTTCGAGCAGTACTTC.

This clonotype was observed a few times. This chain uses TRBV19 with TRBJ2-2; TRBD2 matches 7 bases. V lost 9 bases to trimming and J lost 6 bases; unmatched junction nucleotides: 16. This CDR3 spans 16 amino acids. From germline, CDR1 is LNHDA and CDR2 SQIVND (reference sequence). The CDR3 DNA reads as TGTGCCAGCAGAAGGATGACAGCGGGACCCGCCGGGGAGCTGTTTTTT. This translates into CASRRMTAGPAGELFF.

This clonotype has at least ten counts. The chain combines TRBV30 with TRBJ1-5; tentatively, D is TRBD1 (6 bases). V lost 3 bases and J lost 9, with 12 bases in between. The CDR3 contains 12 residues. Germline V lookup: CDR1 GTSNPN, CDR2 SVGIG (reference sequence). The CDR3 spells CAWSLQGGPQHF. CDR3 DNA: TGTGCCTGGAGCCTACAGGGTGGGCCCCAGCATTTT. Using reference TRBV30 and TRBJ1-5 for the parts outside the CDR3, the full variable domain is SQTIHQWPATLVQPVGSPLSLECTVEGTSNPNLYWYRQAAGRGLQLLFYSVGIGQISSEVPQNLSASRPQDRQFILSSKKLLLSDSGFYLCAWSLQGGPQHFGDGTRLSIL.

There are many counts of this clonotype. This chain connects TRBV24-1 to TRBJ2-7; 9 bases match TRBD2. The germline V gene encodes CDR1 KGHDR and CDR2 SFDVKD. The CDR3 covers 17 residues. With V trimmed by 2 bases and J by 0 bases, 7 bases remained unmatched. CDR3 in DNA: TGTGCCACCAGTGATTCGCAGACTAGCGGTAGCTCCTACGAGCAGTACTTC. Protein: CATSDSQTSGSSYEQYF.

Ten or more counts support this clonotype. The chain combines TRBV2 with TRBJ2-5; 10 bases are a match to TRBD2. The V gene end was trimmed by 5 bases and the J gene end by 5 bases; junction bases not matched to a gene: 5. Germline CDR1 is SNHLY and CDR2 is FYNNEI. The CDR3 is 14 amino acids. CDR3 DNA sequence: TGTGCCAGCAGTAGGCTAGCGGGAGAGGAGACCCAGTACTTC. It encodes CASSRLAGEETQYF.

This clonotype was seen at least ten times. V gene TRBV20-1 combines with J gene TRBJ2-7, with TRBD2 as a possible D gene (6 bases). There are 16 residues in the CDR3. CDR1 DFQATT and CDR2 SNEGSKA come from the germline V gene (reference sequence). Trimming cost V 1 base and J 0 bases, with 16 bases left between them. CDR3 in DNA: TGCAGTGCTAGAGCCGGGGGTTCTAGCAGCTCCTACGAGCAGTACTTC. As protein: CSARAGGSSSSYEQYF.

With regard to this clonotype: The germline gene is not matched at one end of the junction; a read error may be the cause. The chain is built from TRBV11-2 and TRBJ2-2; 7 nucleotides align to TRBD2. This CDR3 has 15 amino acids. Germline V gives CDR1 SGHAT, CDR2 FQNNGV. In nucleotides, the CDR3 is TGTGCCAACAGCTTGCGGGGGTTGAACACCGGGGAGCTGTTTTTT. Its protein is CANSLRGLNTGELFF.

CDR3 coding DNA: TGTGCCAGCAGTTTTTTCAATCTAGGCACTGAAGCTTTCTTT. Protein sequence: CASSFFNLGTEAFF. The chain joins TRBV12-3 or TRBV12-4 to TRBJ1-1; the D is unclear. Trimming removed 3 bases at V and 4 bases at J, with 12 bases between. This CDR3 contains 14 residues.